Below, 31 T cell receptor beta chains from the same sample are listed, as sequenced in a study of blood T cell repertoires in COVID-19. Only in-frame clones appear in the TCRdb table, and some are missing; sequencing was by immunoSEQ multiplex PCR. This table has about 59,000 clones, around 79% appearing once. The source material was peripheral blood. Source of these receptors: a woman between 65 and 79 years old with acute or convalescent COVID-19.

Only a few counts were recorded for this clone. This rearrangement joins TRBV6-1 to TRBJ1-1; no clear D. The germline gives CDR1 MNHNS, CDR2 SASEGT. The CDR3 loop spans 16 amino acids. Trimming took 0 bases from V and 5 from J, leaving 16 bases between them. CDR3 bases: TGTGCCAGCAGTGAAGCGTTGGTGGGGAGGATAACTGAAGCTTTCTTT. This codes for CASSEALVGRITEAFF.

CDR3 sequence reads: CASSQGAGRTEAFF. CDR3 nucleotides: TGTGCCAGCTCGCAGGGGGCTGGGAGGACTGAAGCTTTCTTT. The chain couples TRBV18 to TRBJ1-1; 8 nucleotides match TRBD1. Germline V gives CDR1 KGHSH, CDR2 LQKENI. This CDR3 has 14 residues. Trimming took 6 bases from V and 5 from J; bases not matched to a gene: 8. Looking up the rest from reference TRBV18 and TRBJ1-1 gives the full variable domain: NAGVMQNPRHLVRRRGQEARLRCSPMKGHSHVYWYRQLPEEGLKFMVYLQKENIIDESGMPKERFSAEFPKEGPSILRIQQVVRGDSAAYFCASSQGAGRTEAFFGQGTRLTVV.

The chain carries TRBV11-2 and TRBJ1-2; 7 bases fit TRBD1. V was clipped by 0 bases and J by 8 bases; unmatched bases: 6. Per germline, CDR1 SGHAT and CDR2 FQNNGV. The CDR3 is 14 amino acids. CDR3 DNA: TGTGCCAGCAGCTTAGAGGCCAGGGGGGAAGGCTACACCTTC. Translated, it gives CASSLEARGEGYTF.

The rearrangement uses TRBV20-1 and TRBJ1-4, with unresolved D. Per the germline V gene, CDR1 is DFQATT and CDR2 is SNEGSKA (reference sequence). This CDR3 contains 11 residues. The V end lost 2 bases, the J end lost 7 bases, and 5 bases lay between the germline ends. The CDR3 protein is CSARPGEKLFF. CDR3 sequence (DNA): TGCAGTGCTAGACCAGGTGAAAAACTGTTTTTT.

The CDR3 sequence: CASSTGQYTGELFF. CDR3 coding DNA: TGTGCCAGCAGCACCGGACAGTACACCGGGGAGCTGTTTTTT. V is TRBV7-3 and J is TRBJ2-2; tentatively, D is TRBD1 (6 bases). The CDR3 consists of 14 residues. Trimming took off 5 bases at V and 3 bases at J, with 10 bases between the two ends. The V gene's germline CDR1 is SGHTA and CDR2 FQGTGA.

The V call is TRBV6-5, the J call TRBJ1-4, with 9 bases identical to TRBD1. The V and J ends lost 4 bases and 5 bases, in that order; junction bases with no gene match: 5. The CDR3 covers 15 residues. CDR1 and CDR2 (germline): MNHEY, SVGAGI. CDR3 in DNA: TGTGCCAGCAGTTCATACAGGGGGCGAAATGAAAAACTGTTTTTT. It translates to CASSSYRGRNEKLFF.

The chain has TRBV4-1 and TRBJ2-1; 9 bases are a match to TRBD2. Germline CDR1 and CDR2: MGHRA and YSYEKL. The CDR3 covers 18 residues. V lost 0 bases and J lost 6; bases outside the gene matches: 12. Here the CDR3 DNA reads TGCGCCAGCAGCCAAGAAGACCTCAGAGCGGGGGGCCTCAATGAGCAGTTCTTC. Its protein product is CASSQEDLRAGGLNEQFF.

A word on this clone: An end of the junction does not agree with germline; a read error may underlie this. The genes are TRBV4-1 and TRBJ1-2; D remains ambiguous. The CDR3 extends over 15 amino acids. In germline, CDR1 is MGHRA, CDR2 YSYEKL. The CDR3 is CASSQAEGRSYGYTF. CDR3 bases: TGCGCCAGCAGTCAAGCGGAGGGAAGGAGCTATGGCTACACCTTC.

The chain joins TRBV7-8 to TRBJ1-5; D is possibly TRBD1 (6 bases). CDR1 is SGHVS and CDR2 is FQNEAQ in the germline V gene. The CDR3 extends over 16 amino acids. Trimming left V 4 bases short and J 4 bases short, with 17 bases between. CDR3 nucleotide sequence: TGTGCCAGCAGCTCTAGTCGGGGGGCCCCAAATCAGCCCCAGCATTTT. It codes for CASSSSRGAPNQPQHF.

The table lists this clone with many counts. Mismatch with germline at one junction end may stem from a read error. The gene calls are TRBV10-3 and TRBJ1-1; D ambiguous. The CDR3 spans 11 residues. In germline, CDR1 is ENHRY, CDR2 SYGVKD. CDR3 residues: CAVRRNTEAFF. CDR3 coding DNA: TGTGCCGTCAGGCGGAACACTGAAGCTTTCTTT.

The chain has TRBV5-6 and TRBJ2-7; D might be TRBD1 (6 bases). The V gene lost 0 bases and the J gene lost 3 bases, with 16 bases spanning the gap. This CDR3 contains 16 residues. CDR1 and CDR2 from the germline V gene are SGHDT and YYEEEE. DNA of the CDR3: TGTGCCAGCAGCTTGGTAGGTGTTCAGGGGCGCTACGAGCAGTACTTC. Translation: CASSLVGVQGRYEQYF.

V and J are TRBV5-8 and TRBJ2-2; unclear D gene. This CDR3 has 12 residues. The V and J ends lost 0 bases and 6 bases respectively, with 3 bases between them. CDR1 SGHTS and CDR2 YDEGEE come from the germline V gene. In DNA form, the CDR3 reads TGTGCCAGCAGCTTGGGGCCCGGGGAGCTGTTTTTT. Residues: CASSLGPGELFF. Drawing the rest from reference TRBV5-8 and TRBJ2-2, the complete variable domain is EAGVTQSPTHLIKTRGQQATLRCSPISGHTSVYWYQQALGLGLQFLLWYDEGEERNRGNFPPRFSGRQFPNYSSELNVNALELEDSALYLCASSLGPGELFFGEGSRLTVL.

V usage is TRBV7-3 and J usage is TRBJ2-5; TRBD2 matches 10 bases. V lost 2 bases to trimming and J lost 9 bases; unmatched junction nucleotides: 9. CDR1 and CDR2 (germline): SGHTA, FQGTGA. There are 15 residues in the CDR3. The CDR3 bases are TGTGCCAGCAGCTTAGGACTAGCGGCCCCCGGGGCCCAGTACTTC. Amino acid sequence: CASSLGLAAPGAQYF.

V gene TRBV5-5 combines with J gene TRBJ1-1, with 8 bases aligning to TRBD1. The CDR3 has 17 amino acids. The ends lost 5 bases at V and 3 bases at J; junction bases unmatched: 15. From germline, CDR1 is SGHKS and CDR2 YYEKEE (reference sequence). CDR3 bases: TGTGCCAGCAGGCTCACGGTACAGGGGGTAGGGGACACTGAAGCTTTCTTT. Translation: CASRLTVQGVGDTEAFF.

The sample holds one count of this clone. This chain connects TRBV9 to TRBJ1-5; 9 bases fit TRBD1. Trimming cost V 2 bases and J 3 bases; bases outside gene matches: 6. The CDR3 has 16 amino acids. From germline, CDR1 is SGDLS and CDR2 YYNGEE. The CDR3 DNA follows: TGTGCCAGCAGCGTCGGGACAGGGAGTGTCAATCAGCCCCAGCATTTT. Translation: CASSVGTGSVNQPQHF.

The chain couples TRBV12-5 to TRBJ2-7, with 11 bases fitting TRBD1. The CDR3 totals 16 residues. The germline V gene encodes CDR1 LGHNT and CDR2 FRNRAP. V lost 2 bases to trimming and J lost 2 bases; unmatched junction nucleotides: 5. The CDR3 DNA reads TGTGCTAGTGGTTTGCGGACAGGGGGCGAGGCCTACGAGCAGTACTTC. This translates into CASGLRTGGEAYEQYF.

This sequence joins TRBV19 and TRBJ1-3; D not certain. Per the germline V gene, CDR1 is LNHDA and CDR2 is SQIVND (reference sequence). The V end lost 4 bases, the J end lost 4 bases, and 11 bases lay between the germline ends. There are 14 residues in the CDR3. CDR3 region: CASSTRVGGNTIYF. The CDR3 DNA is TGTGCCAGTAGTACTCGGGTCGGAGGAAACACCATATATTTT.

The chain is built from TRBV20-1 and TRBJ2-1; 12 positions agree with TRBD2. The CDR3 is made up of 11 amino acids. Germline V gene lookup returns CDR1 DFQATT and CDR2 SNEGSKA (reference sequence). The V and J ends lost 7 bases and 12 bases, in that order; junction bases with no gene match: 4. DNA of the CDR3: TGCAGTGGGACTAGCGGGGTTCGGCAGTTCTTC. This codes for CSGTSGVRQFF.

The V call is TRBV10-3, the J call TRBJ2-7; the match to TRBD2 covers 16 bases. The germline V gene encodes CDR1 ENHRY and CDR2 SYGVKD. The CDR3 extends over 17 amino acids. The CDR3 loop is CAISAGTSGGAFNEQCV. The CDR3 DNA reads as TGTGCCATCAGTGCCGGGACTAGCGGGGGGGCTTTCAACGAGCAGTGCGTC.

The J gene is TRBJ2-1, the V gene TRBV5-6; 7 bases match TRBD2. With V trimmed by 4 bases and J by 1 base, 8 bases remained unmatched. This CDR3 is built from 16 residues. Germline V gives CDR1 SGHDT, CDR2 YYEEEE. CDR3 sequence reads: CASSLLAETSYNEQFF. For the CDR3, the DNA is TGTGCCAGCAGCCTTCTAGCGGAAACGTCCTACAATGAGCAGTTCTTC.

The J gene is TRBJ2-2, the V gene TRBV18; D might be TRBD2 (5 bases). This CDR3 spans 15 amino acids. Germline V lookup: CDR1 KGHSH, CDR2 LQKENI. Trimming removed 4 bases at V and 3 bases at J, with 12 bases between. CDR3 in amino acids: CASSHTGVYTGELFF. The CDR3 DNA reads TGTGCCAGCTCACACACCGGGGTCTACACCGGGGAGCTGTTTTTT.

The table lists this clone with a few counts. The chain is built from TRBV2 and TRBJ1-2; TRBD1 aligns across 9 bases. This CDR3 comprises 15 residues. J gave up 5 bases and V 7 bases, and 11 bases lay outside the gene matches. Looked up from germline, CDR1 is SNHLY and CDR2 is FYNNEI. The CDR3 region has the DNA TGTGCCAGCATTGGGGACCCTGGACAGGGGTATGGCTACACCTTC. It encodes CASIGDPGQGYGYTF.

This chain connects TRBV10-2 to TRBJ2-3; the match to TRBD2 covers 10 bases. The CDR3 length is 16 residues. Trimming cost V 7 bases and J 4 bases; bases outside gene matches: 11. Germline V gene lookup returns CDR1 WSHSY and CDR2 SAAADI. CDR3 residues: CASKPGSGGAADTQYF. In nucleotides, the CDR3 is TGCGCCAGCAAACCCGGGAGCGGGGGGGCAGCAGATACGCAGTATTTT.

The chain is built from TRBV4-1 and TRBJ2-2; TRBD2 agrees at 8 bases. J was trimmed by 8 bases and V by 1 base; bases with no gene match: 9. Per the germline V gene, CDR1 is MGHRA and CDR2 is YSYEKL. The CDR3 length is 16 residues. The CDR3 sequence: CASSQGAGAPRGELFF. CDR3 coding DNA: TGCGCCAGCAGCCAAGGAGCGGGGGCTCCCAGGGGGGAGCTGTTTTTT.

The chain has TRBV12-5 and TRBJ2-1; a possible D gene is TRBD2 (6 bases). Per germline, CDR1 LGHNT and CDR2 FRNRAP. Between the trimmed V and J ends, which lost 1 base and 10 bases, there was a span of 20 bases. The CDR3 runs 16 residues. The chain's CDR3 is CASGLASGTPYREQFF. The CDR3 region has the DNA TGTGCTAGTGGTTTGGCTTCCGGGACTCCCTATCGGGAGCAGTTCTTC.

V usage is TRBV2 and J usage is TRBJ2-1, with 8 positions matching TRBD2. This CDR3 is built from 15 residues. Germline CDR1 and CDR2: SNHLY and FYNNEI. V was pared by 2 bases and J by 7 bases, with 7 bases of the junction left unmatched. CDR3 region: CASSEWSGGKNEQFF. In DNA form, the CDR3 reads TGTGCCAGCAGTGAATGGAGCGGGGGTAAGAATGAGCAGTTCTTC.

The chain combines TRBV25-1 with TRBJ2-3; D is possibly TRBD1 (6 bases). CDR1 is MGHDK, CDR2 SYGVNS, per germline. CDR3 size: 16 residues. The germline V and J ends were trimmed by 0 bases and 4 bases, with 14 bases remaining between them. Here the CDR3 DNA reads TGTGCCAGCAGTGAATACACAGGGAATGGCCCAGATACGCAGTATTTT. Its translation: CASSEYTGNGPDTQYF.

The chain has TRBV19 and TRBJ1-5; TRBD1 might be the D (5 bases). The CDR3 is made up of 15 amino acids. Trimming removed 4 bases from V and 4 bases from J, with 14 bases in between. In germline, CDR1 is LNHDA, CDR2 SQIVND (reference sequence). CDR3 DNA: TGTGCCAGTAGTACCCAAACAGGCGGAAATCAGCCCCAGCATTTT. This codes for CASSTQTGGNQPQHF. The full variable domain, in which reference TRBV19 and TRBJ1-5 provide the parts outside the CDR3, is DGGITQSPKYLFRKEGQNVTLSCEQNLNHDAMYWYRQDPGQGLRLIYYSQIVNDFQKGDIAEGYSVSREKKESFPLTVTSAQKNPTAFYLCASSTQTGGNQPQHFGDGTRLSIL.

The chain uses TRBV5-6 and TRBJ1-2; 8 nucleotides agree with TRBD1. The CDR3 covers 14 residues. V shed 4 bases, J shed 8 bases, and the junction held 10 bases outside the gene matches. Germline CDR1 reads SGHDT; CDR2 reads YYEEEE. The CDR3 sequence: CASSPGAGGRGYTF. DNA for the CDR3: TGTGCCAGCAGCCCCGGGGCAGGGGGCCGGGGCTACACCTTC.

Note on this clone: A read error may account for a junction end that differs from germline. CDR3 DNA sequence: TGTGCCATCAGTGAGGGAGGGCCTAGGACGAATCAACTCTTC. This codes for CAISEGGPRTNQLF. The genes are TRBV10-3 and TRBJ1-2; no clear D gene. Germline CDR1 reads ENHRY; CDR2 reads SYGVKD. The CDR3 has 14 residues.

The chain carries TRBV9 and TRBJ2-2, with TRBD2 as a possible D gene (7 bases). Germline assignment: CDR1 SGDLS and CDR2 YYNGEE. The length of the CDR3 is 16 residues. V dropped 2 bases and J dropped 1 base, with 12 bases sitting between them. CDR3 sequence (DNA): TGTGCCAGCAGCGTTTACGGGGGGCAGAACACCGGGGAGCTGTTTTTT. As protein: CASSVYGGQNTGELFF.